This T cell receptor (beta chain) emerged from a study of siplizumab effects on memory and regulatory T cells. General study results and limits: Naive T cell populations appeared to exhibit greater diversity than memory cells and appeared to be major alloresponse contributors. Naive or memory phenotype assignment was not possible for roughly 80-97% of proliferating CD4+ or CD8+ clones.

Concerning this clone: The target antigen is unknown.

Per the germline V gene, CDR1 is SGHRS and CDR2 is YFSETQ. The V end was cut by 4 bases, the J end by 6 bases, with 8 bases between. The CDR3 sequence is 12 residues long. TCRdb keeps only in-frame clones here, not all; method: immunoSEQ multiplex PCR. Here the sample spans some 62,000 clones, roughly 85% being singletons. The sequence was obtained from a human donor in good health. The V call is TRBV5-1, the J call TRBJ2-1; no firm D call. The sample taken for sequencing was memory CD4+ T cells sorted from blood. CDR3 region: CASSIWGNEQFF. The DNA for the CDR3 is TGCGCCAGCAGCATCTGGGGCAATGAGCAGTTCTTC.